The rows below give T cell receptor beta chains drawn from one sample of a study of regulatory T cells in long-lasting Graves disease. TCRdb re-derived calls from the multiplex PCR reads in MiXCR, one entry per CDR3 protein. The data contain a few hundred thousand distinct CDR3 sequences, approximately 12% of them singletons. A further study also used this sample, focusing on T cells in Graves' hyperthyroidism and ophthalmopathy.

Sequencing was performed on peripheral blood mononuclear cells (PBMCs), taken at new diagnosis, from a patient treated with antithyroid drugs. All receptors come from a man aged 25 to 40 with Graves disease. The CDR3 runs from the conserved cysteine through the conserved F or W. The D gene is left open where the match is weak. Part of the rows lack a size; the others show once, few, many or a class for expanded clones.

D: -; V: TRBV20-1; J: TRBJ2-1; length: 15; size: -; DNA: TGCAGTGCTGCCCAAGGAACCCGACCTAGGAATGAGCAGTTCTTC; CDR3: CSAAQGTRPRNEQFF
D: -; V: TRBV9; J: TRBJ1-1; length: 12; size: many; DNA: TGTGCCAGCAGCGTAGATTGGGGTGAAGCTTTCTTT; CDR3: CASSVDWGEAFF
D: TRBD2; V: TRBV6-2/TRBV6-3; J: TRBJ2-1; length: 16; size: few; DNA: TGTGCCAGCAGTTACCTCGGGAGGGCCACTGTGAATGAGCAGTTCTTC; CDR3: CASSYLGRATVNEQFF
D: TRBD1; V: TRBV7-2; J: TRBJ1-3; length: 16; size: -; DNA: TGTGCCAGCAGCTTAGAACAGGGGATTACTGGAAACACCATATATTTT; CDR3: CASSLEQGITGNTIYF
D: -; V: TRBV19; J: TRBJ2-2; length: 14; size: -; DNA: TGTGCCAGTGCTTTGGGACCGAACACCGGGGAGCTGTTTTTT; CDR3: CASALGPNTGELFF
D: -; V: TRBV29-1; J: TRBJ1-4; length: 13; size: many; DNA: TGCAGCGTTGACGGGGGGCTGAATGAAAAACTGTTTTTT; CDR3: CSVDGGLNEKLFF
D: TRBD2; V: TRBV7-9; J: TRBJ2-1; length: 18; size: -; DNA: TGTGCCAGCAGCTTTAGAGGACTAGCGGGGCCCTCCTACAATGAGCAGTTCTTC; CDR3: CASSFRGLAGPSYNEQFF
D: TRBD1; V: TRBV6-1; J: TRBJ2-5; length: 14; size: few; DNA: TGTGCCAGCAAAGAAGGACAGGCCGGCGAGACCCAGTACTTC; CDR3: CASKEGQAGETQYF
D: -; V: TRBV24-1; J: TRBJ2-5; length: 16; size: -; DNA: TGTGCCACCAGTGATTTTGGTACCGCATTCCTCGAGACCCAGTACTTC; CDR3: CATSDFGTAFLETQYF
D: -; V: TRBV27; J: TRBJ2-7; length: 14; size: many; DNA: TGTGCCAGCAGCATAACCGTTACAGGTTCCGCGCAGTACTTC; CDR3: CASSITVTGSAQYF
D: -; V: TRBV24-1; J: TRBJ2-1; length: 16; size: many; DNA: TGTGCCACCAGTGATCCGACCCCCCGCGCCTACAATGAGCAGTTCTTC; CDR3: CATSDPTPRAYNEQFF